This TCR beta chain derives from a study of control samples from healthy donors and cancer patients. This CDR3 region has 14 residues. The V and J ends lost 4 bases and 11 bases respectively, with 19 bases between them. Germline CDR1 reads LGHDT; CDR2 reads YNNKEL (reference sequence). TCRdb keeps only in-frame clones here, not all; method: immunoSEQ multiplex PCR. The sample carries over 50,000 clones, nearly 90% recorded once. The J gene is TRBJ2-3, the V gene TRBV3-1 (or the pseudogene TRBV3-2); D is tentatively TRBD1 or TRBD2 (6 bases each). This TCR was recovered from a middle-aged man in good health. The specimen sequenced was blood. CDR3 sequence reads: CASSPYSPQGGQYF. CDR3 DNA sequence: TGTGCCAGCAGCCCCTACTCCCCACAGGGAGGGCAGTATTTT.